These T cell receptor beta chains were read from a single sample in a study of shared clonotypes between healthy human individuals. Sequencing used immunoSEQ multiplex PCR; TCRdb keeps in-frame clones, though not all of them. The data contain 1.6 million or so clones, about 98.5% of them singletons. Sequencing used naive CD4+ T cells sorted from blood. Source of these receptors: a young man in good health. Both conserved end residues are part of each CDR3. A D gene is named only where the DNA matches it firmly. Where a row states a size, it is once, few, many or the class of an expanded clone; other rows omit it.

clone_size: NA; cdr3_length: 16; v_call: TRBV18; j_call: TRBJ2-5; d_call: TRBD1; cdr3_nt: TGTGCCAGCTCACCTTCTCCCAGGGGGCTGTTAGAGACCCAGTACTTC; cdr3_aa: CASSPSPRGLLETQYF
clone_size: once; cdr3_length: 14; v_call: TRBV29-1; j_call: TRBJ2-3; d_call: NA; cdr3_nt: TGCAGCGTTGGAGGCAGAACTAGCACAGATACGCAGTATTTT; cdr3_aa: CSVGGRTSTDTQYF
clone_size: NA; cdr3_length: 14; v_call: TRBV5-8; j_call: TRBJ1-5; d_call: NA; cdr3_nt: TGTGCCAGCAGCTTGGTGGGGGCAGTTCAGCCCCAGCATTTT; cdr3_aa: CASSLVGAVQPQHF
clone_size: NA; cdr3_length: 13; v_call: TRBV7-9; j_call: TRBJ1-4; d_call: NA; cdr3_nt: TGTGCCAGCAGCTTTGGGCCCGGTGAAAAACTGTTTTTT; cdr3_aa: CASSFGPGEKLFF
clone_size: NA; cdr3_length: 13; v_call: TRBV6-4; j_call: TRBJ2-5; d_call: TRBD1; cdr3_nt: TGTGCCAGCTCACAGGGGTTCCAAGAGACCCAGTACTTC; cdr3_aa: CASSQGFQETQYF
clone_size: NA; cdr3_length: 15; v_call: TRBV6-5; j_call: TRBJ1-3; d_call: NA; cdr3_nt: TGTGCCAGCAGTTACCAGACTGGGCCTGGAAACACCATATATTTT; cdr3_aa: CASSYQTGPGNTIYF
clone_size: once; cdr3_length: 18; v_call: TRBV5-1; j_call: TRBJ2-3; d_call: TRBD2; cdr3_nt: TGCGCCAGCAGCTTTCGGGTAGCGGGAGGCCTGGGCACAGATACGCAGTATTTT; cdr3_aa: CASSFRVAGGLGTDTQYF
clone_size: NA; cdr3_length: 15; v_call: TRBV25-1; j_call: TRBJ1-1; d_call: TRBD1; cdr3_nt: TGTGCCAGCAGTGAAAGGCAACAGGGGGTCGCTGAAGCTTTCTTT; cdr3_aa: CASSERQQGVAEAFF
clone_size: NA; cdr3_length: 12; v_call: TRBV6-5; j_call: TRBJ1-4; d_call: NA; cdr3_nt: TGTGCCAGCAGTCAGGCTAATGAAAAACTGTTTTTT; cdr3_aa: CASSQANEKLFF
clone_size: NA; cdr3_length: 14; v_call: TRBV5-6; j_call: TRBJ2-3; d_call: NA; cdr3_nt: TGTGCCAGCACCTTGGCGGGGGCTTGGGATACGCAGTATTTT; cdr3_aa: CASTLAGAWDTQYF
clone_size: NA; cdr3_length: 13; v_call: TRBV30; j_call: TRBJ2-5; d_call: NA; cdr3_nt: TGTGCCTGGAGTGTACGGAAGGGAGAGACCCAGTACTTC; cdr3_aa: CAWSVRKGETQYF
clone_size: NA; cdr3_length: 14; v_call: TRBV29-1; j_call: TRBJ2-5; d_call: TRBD2; cdr3_nt: TGCAGCGTTGAAGGGCTAGCGGGAGTAAAGACCCAGTACTTC; cdr3_aa: CSVEGLAGVKTQYF
clone_size: NA; cdr3_length: 20; v_call: TRBV5-1; j_call: TRBJ2-3; d_call: TRBD1; cdr3_nt: TGCGCCAGCAGCTTGGGTAGGGGGACAGGGACGTTCGCGGGAACAGATACGCAGTATTTT; cdr3_aa: CASSLGRGTGTFAGTDTQYF
clone_size: NA; cdr3_length: 15; v_call: TRBV7-2; j_call: TRBJ2-5; d_call: TRBD2; cdr3_nt: TGTGCCAGCAGCTTAGGGATAGCGGGACAAGAGACCCAGTACTTC; cdr3_aa: CASSLGIAGQETQYF
clone_size: NA; cdr3_length: 15; v_call: TRBV19; j_call: TRBJ1-1; d_call: TRBD1; cdr3_nt: TGTGCCAGTAGTCCTTCAGGGGGCCTGAACACTGAAGCTTTCTTT; cdr3_aa: CASSPSGGLNTEAFF
clone_size: NA; cdr3_length: 16; v_call: TRBV9; j_call: TRBJ2-1; d_call: NA; cdr3_nt: TGTGCCAGCAGCGGGGGGTCCCCGAGCTCCTACAATGAGCAGTTCTTC; cdr3_aa: CASSGGSPSSYNEQFF
clone_size: NA; cdr3_length: 15; v_call: TRBV12-5; j_call: TRBJ2-5; d_call: TRBD1; cdr3_nt: TGTGCTAGTGGTGCCCCCGGACAGGGAGACGAGACCCAGTACTTC; cdr3_aa: CASGAPGQGDETQYF
clone_size: NA; cdr3_length: 18; v_call: TRBV19; j_call: TRBJ2-1; d_call: TRBD2; cdr3_nt: TGTGCCAGTAGTCCCACCTGGGCGGGAGGAGCGTCCTACAATGAGCAGTTCTTC; cdr3_aa: CASSPTWAGGASYNEQFF
clone_size: NA; cdr3_length: 14; v_call: TRBV5-5; j_call: TRBJ2-3; d_call: NA; cdr3_nt: TGTGCCAGCAGCTTCGCAGACCCCACAAATACGCAGTATTTT; cdr3_aa: CASSFADPTNTQYF
clone_size: NA; cdr3_length: 15; v_call: TRBV5-1; j_call: TRBJ2-1; d_call: NA; cdr3_nt: TGCGCCAGCAGCCCTTCGGACCGCTCCTACAATGAGCAGTTCTTC; cdr3_aa: CASSPSDRSYNEQFF
clone_size: NA; cdr3_length: 15; v_call: TRBV19; j_call: TRBJ1-5; d_call: NA; cdr3_nt: TGTGCCAGTAGGGACGGGCGAGTAGCAAATCAGCCCCAGCATTTT; cdr3_aa: CASRDGRVANQPQHF
clone_size: once; cdr3_length: 10; v_call: TRBV20-1; j_call: TRBJ2-5; d_call: NA; cdr3_nt: TGCAGTGCTAGAAGTGAGACCCAGTACTTC; cdr3_aa: CSARSETQYF
clone_size: NA; cdr3_length: 16; v_call: TRBV28; j_call: TRBJ2-3; d_call: TRBD2; cdr3_nt: TGTGCCAGCAGTTTATACGGGCCCGGGAGGACAGATACGCAGTATTTT; cdr3_aa: CASSLYGPGRTDTQYF
clone_size: NA; cdr3_length: 13; v_call: TRBV18; j_call: TRBJ1-2; d_call: NA; cdr3_nt: TGTGCCAGCTCACCGGGGGTAAACTATGGCTACACCTTC; cdr3_aa: CASSPGVNYGYTF
clone_size: NA; cdr3_length: 16; v_call: TRBV28; j_call: TRBJ2-2; d_call: NA; cdr3_nt: TGTGCCAGCAGGGTCTCGCACAGGGACCCCACCGGGGAGCTGTTTTTT; cdr3_aa: CASRVSHRDPTGELFF
clone_size: NA; cdr3_length: 14; v_call: TRBV25-1; j_call: TRBJ1-5; d_call: TRBD1; cdr3_nt: TGTGCCAGCGGTACAGGGGATAGCAATCAGCCCCAGCATTTT; cdr3_aa: CASGTGDSNQPQHF
clone_size: NA; cdr3_length: 15; v_call: TRBV28; j_call: TRBJ2-2; d_call: NA; cdr3_nt: TGTGCCAGCAGTTTCTCGGGACACCCCACCGGGGAGCTGTTTTTT; cdr3_aa: CASSFSGHPTGELFF
clone_size: NA; cdr3_length: 13; v_call: TRBV2; j_call: TRBJ1-2; d_call: NA; cdr3_nt: TGTGCCAGCAGTGAAACGGCGTCAGGCGGCTACACCTTC; cdr3_aa: CASSETASGGYTF
clone_size: once; cdr3_length: 15; v_call: TRBV5-1; j_call: TRBJ2-3; d_call: NA; cdr3_nt: TGCGCCAGCACTATAGGGCCGCGGGGCGGGGATACGCAGTATTTT; cdr3_aa: CASTIGPRGGDTQYF
clone_size: NA; cdr3_length: 14; v_call: TRBV25-1; j_call: TRBJ2-2; d_call: NA; cdr3_nt: TGTGCCAGCAGTTCACAGAGAAGGGGCGGGGAGCTGTTTTTT; cdr3_aa: CASSSQRRGGELFF
clone_size: once; cdr3_length: 12; v_call: TRBV29-1; j_call: TRBJ1-1; d_call: NA; cdr3_nt: TGCAGCGACAGTACCCACAAGGCTGAAGCTTTCTTT; cdr3_aa: CSDSTHKAEAFF
clone_size: NA; cdr3_length: 14; v_call: TRBV7-9; j_call: TRBJ2-5; d_call: NA; cdr3_nt: TGTGCCAGCAGCTTACGGGGCAGCCAAGAGACCCAGTACTTC; cdr3_aa: CASSLRGSQETQYF
clone_size: NA; cdr3_length: 16; v_call: TRBV7-2; j_call: TRBJ1-2; d_call: NA; cdr3_nt: TGTGCCAGCAGCTACGACAGGAGGGCCCTTGACTATGGCTACACCTTC; cdr3_aa: CASSYDRRALDYGYTF
clone_size: NA; cdr3_length: 15; v_call: TRBV4-1; j_call: TRBJ1-4; d_call: NA; cdr3_nt: TGCGCCAGCAGCCTCCCCGATACGCCTAATGAAAAACTGTTTTTT; cdr3_aa: CASSLPDTPNEKLFF
clone_size: NA; cdr3_length: 15; v_call: TRBV28; j_call: TRBJ1-1; d_call: NA; cdr3_nt: TGTGCCAGCAGTTTCGCGACAGGCGTGAACACTGAAGCTTTCTTT; cdr3_aa: CASSFATGVNTEAFF
clone_size: NA; cdr3_length: 14; v_call: TRBV5-1; j_call: TRBJ2-7; d_call: TRBD1; cdr3_nt: TGCGCCAGCAGCTTGGACAGGGGTGGGGACGAGCAGTACTTC; cdr3_aa: CASSLDRGGDEQYF
clone_size: once; cdr3_length: 15; v_call: TRBV28; j_call: TRBJ1-2; d_call: NA; cdr3_nt: TGTGCCAGCAGTTTCCCGCTAGGGGTTATGGATGGCTACACCTTC; cdr3_aa: CASSFPLGVMDGYTF
clone_size: NA; cdr3_length: 17; v_call: TRBV10-3; j_call: TRBJ2-2; d_call: NA; cdr3_nt: TGTGCCATCAGTGAAGTGGTCGGTAGCTTGAACACCGGGGAGCTGTTTTTT; cdr3_aa: CAISEVVGSLNTGELFF
clone_size: NA; cdr3_length: 15; v_call: TRBV6-6; j_call: TRBJ1-2; d_call: TRBD1; cdr3_nt: TGTGCCAGCAATACGGGACAGGTCTTATCCTATGGCTACACCTTC; cdr3_aa: CASNTGQVLSYGYTF
clone_size: NA; cdr3_length: 14; v_call: TRBV27; j_call: TRBJ2-3; d_call: NA; cdr3_nt: TGTGCCAGCACCCCGGCCCGTCGGACAGATACGCAGTATTTT; cdr3_aa: CASTPARRTDTQYF
clone_size: NA; cdr3_length: 17; v_call: TRBV28; j_call: TRBJ2-5; d_call: TRBD2; cdr3_nt: TGTGCCAGCAGTCCTCCCCCCACTAGCGGGAGAGAAGAGACCCAGTACTTC; cdr3_aa: CASSPPPTSGREETQYF
clone_size: NA; cdr3_length: 16; v_call: TRBV28; j_call: TRBJ1-5; d_call: NA; cdr3_nt: TGTGCCAGCAGCCCGCACGAGGGGCCAGCTCGTCAGCCCCAGCATTTT; cdr3_aa: CASSPHEGPARQPQHF
clone_size: NA; cdr3_length: 18; v_call: TRBV28; j_call: TRBJ1-2; d_call: TRBD1; cdr3_nt: TGTGCCAGCAGTTTAATTTTTGGGACAGGGGGGAAAAACTATGGCTACACCTTC; cdr3_aa: CASSLIFGTGGKNYGYTF
clone_size: few; cdr3_length: 12; v_call: TRBV2; j_call: TRBJ1-2; d_call: NA; cdr3_nt: TGTGCCAGCAGTACCCTTTTGACAGCCTACACCTTC; cdr3_aa: CASSTLLTAYTF
clone_size: NA; cdr3_length: 14; v_call: TRBV6-5; j_call: TRBJ1-1; d_call: NA; cdr3_nt: TGTGCCAGCAGTTACTCGAACCAGAACACTGAAGCTTTCTTT; cdr3_aa: CASSYSNQNTEAFF
clone_size: NA; cdr3_length: 14; v_call: TRBV11-3; j_call: TRBJ2-1; d_call: TRBD2; cdr3_nt: TGTGCCAGCAGCCCCGGGCTAGCGGGAGATGAGCAGTTCTTC; cdr3_aa: CASSPGLAGDEQFF
clone_size: NA; cdr3_length: 16; v_call: TRBV9; j_call: TRBJ2-1; d_call: TRBD2; cdr3_nt: TGTGCCAGCAGCCCTACTTCTAGCGGGACATACAATGAGCAGTTCTTC; cdr3_aa: CASSPTSSGTYNEQFF
clone_size: NA; cdr3_length: 16; v_call: TRBV4-1; j_call: TRBJ2-7; d_call: NA; cdr3_nt: TGCGCCAGCAGCCGCCGGTGGGGGGAGAGTGAGTACGAGCAGTACTTC; cdr3_aa: CASSRRWGESEYEQYF
clone_size: NA; cdr3_length: 15; v_call: TRBV4-1; j_call: TRBJ2-7; d_call: TRBD2; cdr3_nt: TGCGCCAGCAGCCAAGAAGCGGGGGACCCCTACGAGCAGTACTTC; cdr3_aa: CASSQEAGDPYEQYF
clone_size: NA; cdr3_length: 12; v_call: TRBV5-4; j_call: TRBJ2-1; d_call: NA; cdr3_nt: TGTGCCAGCAGCTTGGGGCACAATGAGCAGTTCTTC; cdr3_aa: CASSLGHNEQFF
clone_size: NA; cdr3_length: 15; v_call: TRBV5-1; j_call: TRBJ2-5; d_call: TRBD1; cdr3_nt: TGCGCCAGCAGCTTAATAGTAGGGACAGAAGAGACCCAGTACTTC; cdr3_aa: CASSLIVGTEETQYF
clone_size: NA; cdr3_length: 17; v_call: TRBV11-2; j_call: TRBJ2-5; d_call: TRBD2; cdr3_nt: TGTGCCAGCAGCTTGAGGTGGCGGAGCGGGGCTCAAGAGACCCAGTACTTC; cdr3_aa: CASSLRWRSGAQETQYF